This T cell receptor beta chain was captured by sequencing in a study of tumor and adjacent non-tumor tissue in lung cancer. Study summary: Patients comprised about a dozen adenocarcinoma, a couple of squamous cell carcinoma and 1 small cell lung cancer. Stage I to III disease affected 9 to 10 men and about 5 women aged about 30 to 85.

Germline CDR1 SQVTM, CDR2 ANQGSEA. The CDR3 totals 11 residues. Three rounds of nested PCR, following a modified ARM-PCR protocol, produced the TCRbeta library. From the multiplex PCR reads, TCRdb called clonotypes with MiXCR, one entry per CDR3 protein. The profile covers about 200,000 distinct CDR3 sequences, with around 71% appearing a single time and around 27% taken by the ten largest. The template was RNA from unsorted bulk tissue. This clonotype was counted many times. One end of the junction does not line up with germline, which may come from a read error. V and J are TRBV29-1 and TRBJ1-1; D gene uncertain. This sequence originates from a man in his sixties with non-small cell lung cancer. Sequencing was done on a sample of lung tumor tissue. The CDR3 DNA sequence: TGCAGCGTTGAATACATACCTGAAACTTTCTTT. Encoded protein: CSVEYIPETFF.